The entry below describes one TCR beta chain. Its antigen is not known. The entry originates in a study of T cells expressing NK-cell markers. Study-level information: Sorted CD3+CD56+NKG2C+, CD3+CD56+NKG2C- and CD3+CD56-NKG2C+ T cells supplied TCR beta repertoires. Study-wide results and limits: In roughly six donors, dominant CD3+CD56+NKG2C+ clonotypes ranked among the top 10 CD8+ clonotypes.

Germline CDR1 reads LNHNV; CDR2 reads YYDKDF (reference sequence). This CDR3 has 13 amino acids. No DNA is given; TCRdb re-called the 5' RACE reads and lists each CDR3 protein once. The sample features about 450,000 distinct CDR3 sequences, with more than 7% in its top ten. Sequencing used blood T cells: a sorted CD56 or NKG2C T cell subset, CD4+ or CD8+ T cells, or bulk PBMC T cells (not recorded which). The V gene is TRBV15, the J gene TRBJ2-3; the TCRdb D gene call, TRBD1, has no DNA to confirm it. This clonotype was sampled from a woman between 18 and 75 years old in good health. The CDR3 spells CATTAGGTDTQYF.